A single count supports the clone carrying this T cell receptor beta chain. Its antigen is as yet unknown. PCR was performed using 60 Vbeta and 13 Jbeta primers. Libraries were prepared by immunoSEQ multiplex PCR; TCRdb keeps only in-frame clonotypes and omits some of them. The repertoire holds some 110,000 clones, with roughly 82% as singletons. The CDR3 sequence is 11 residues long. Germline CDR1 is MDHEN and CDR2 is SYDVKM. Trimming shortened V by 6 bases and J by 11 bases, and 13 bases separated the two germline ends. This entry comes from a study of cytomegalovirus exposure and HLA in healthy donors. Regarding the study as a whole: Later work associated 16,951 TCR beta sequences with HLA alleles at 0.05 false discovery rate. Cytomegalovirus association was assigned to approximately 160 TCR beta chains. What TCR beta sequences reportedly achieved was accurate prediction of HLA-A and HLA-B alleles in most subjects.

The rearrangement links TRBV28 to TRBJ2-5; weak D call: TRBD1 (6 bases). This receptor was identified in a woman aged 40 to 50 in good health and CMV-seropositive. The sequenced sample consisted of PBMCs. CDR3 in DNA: TGTGCCAGCAGGTCACAGGGCACGCAGTACTTC. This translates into CASRSQGTQYF.